The clone carrying this T cell receptor (beta chain) showed up just once. Its antigen is not known. The treatment: oral pan-JAK inhibitor, 5-10 mg twice daily. The entry originates in a study of CD8+ T cells in alopecia areata. The CDR3 consists of 15 residues. The germline CDR1 and CDR2 sequences are SGHRS and YFSETQ. Trimming removed 1 base at V and 1 base at J, with 12 bases between. Study conclusions and caveats: Scalp sequencing captures resident alphabeta T cells of normal skin too.

Following extraction, RNA underwent reverse transcription to cDNA, which served as the sequencing template. TCRdb's copy holds only in-frame clones and misses some; the assay was immunoSEQ multiplex PCR. Among some 150,000 clones listed, 85% to 90% were seen once. The specimen was CD8+ T cells sorted from blood, collected at week 4, from a patient treated with tofacitinib. This receptor was taken from a human donor with alopecia areata. V and J are TRBV5-1 and TRBJ2-7, with D tentatively TRBD1 (6 bases). This chain's CDR3 is CASSLTGSPSYEQYF. CDR3 DNA sequence: TGCGCCAGCAGCTTGACAGGGAGTCCATCCTACGAGCAGTACTTC.